The 25 T cell receptor beta chains given below trace back to one sample, sequenced in a study of cytomegalovirus exposure and HLA in healthy donors. The assay was immunoSEQ multiplex PCR, and TCRdb's table has in-frame clones only and misses some. In the table there are roughly 60,000 clones, just under 95% of which are singletons. Sample: PBMCs. These receptors all stem from a man aged 18 to 35 in good health and CMV-seronegative.

V and J are TRBV7-2 and TRBJ2-1, with TRBD2 matching over 11 bases. The V gene end was trimmed by 3 bases and the J gene end by 6 bases; junction bases not matched to a gene: 13. The CDR3 covers 18 residues. Germline CDR1 SGHTA, CDR2 FQGNSA. Written as DNA, the CDR3 is TGTGCCAGCAGCTTCCATGGGACTAGCGGCCAGAGGGGCAATGAGCAGTTCTTC. It is translated as CASSFHGTSGQRGNEQFF.

The CDR3 DNA reads TGTGCCAGCAGCTTCCGGGGGAGCTCCTACGAGCAGTACTTC. Encoded protein: CASSFRGSSYEQYF. V usage is TRBV6-5 and J usage is TRBJ2-7; D is possibly TRBD2 (6 bases). Trimming stripped 6 bases from V and 0 bases from J, with 12 bases between. Germline V gene lookup returns CDR1 MNHEY and CDR2 SVGAGI. This CDR3 is built from 14 residues.

The chain uses TRBV30 and TRBJ1-1; perhaps TRBD1 as D (6 bases). Germline loops: CDR1 GTSNPN, CDR2 SVGIG (reference sequence). CDR3 size: 14 residues. V lost 0 bases and J 4 bases, leaving 12 bases between the germline ends. This CDR3 is CAWSVGGGLTEAFF. The CDR3 bases are TGTGCCTGGAGTGTGGGCGGGGGGCTCACTGAAGCTTTCTTT. Using reference TRBV30 and TRBJ1-1 for the parts outside the CDR3, the full variable domain is SQTIHQWPATLVQPVGSPLSLECTVEGTSNPNLYWYRQAAGRGLQLLFYSVGIGQISSEVPQNLSASRPQDRQFILSSKKLLLSDSGFYLCAWSVGGGLTEAFFGQGTRLTVV.

The chain links TRBV5-1 to TRBJ1-1; D is unresolved. The CDR3 runs to 15 residues. Trimming took 0 bases from V and 3 from J, leaving 12 bases between them. Germline V gene lookup returns CDR1 SGHRS and CDR2 YFSETQ. CDR3 loop: CASSLAGERYTEAFF. In nucleotides, the CDR3 is TGCGCCAGCAGCTTGGCGGGAGAGAGGTACACTGAAGCTTTCTTT. Full variable domain (remainder filled in from reference TRBV5-1 and TRBJ1-1): KAGVTQTPRYLIKTRGQQVTLSCSPISGHRSVSWYQQTPGQGLQFLFEYFSETQRNKGNFPGRFSGRQFSNSRSEMNVSTLELGDSALYLCASSLAGERYTEAFFGQGTRLTVV.

The chain uses TRBV6-5 and TRBJ2-3; 11 bases are shared with TRBD2. CDR1 is MNHEY and CDR2 is SVGAGI in the germline V gene. The CDR3 extends over 15 amino acids. Trimming took 5 bases from V and 2 from J; bases not matched to a gene: 3. This CDR3 is CASSPTSGITDTQYF. The DNA of the CDR3 is TGTGCCAGCAGTCCGACTAGCGGGATCACAGATACGCAGTATTTT.

The chain recombines TRBV9 with TRBJ2-5; 8 bases map to TRBD2. Losses at the gene ends were 2 bases for V and 2 bases for J; bases not matched to a gene: 14. Per the germline V gene, CDR1 is SGDLS and CDR2 is YYNGEE. The CDR3 covers 18 residues. CDR3 region: CASSVDSGGSVIQETQYF. In nucleotides, the CDR3 is TGTGCCAGCAGCGTTGACTCGGGAGGGAGCGTGATTCAAGAGACCCAGTACTTC.

The chain recombines TRBV7-9 with TRBJ1-3; D is perhaps TRBD1 (5 bases). In germline, CDR1 is SEHNR, CDR2 FQNEAQ (reference sequence). This CDR3 region has 15 residues. The ends were cut back, 5 bases at V and 0 bases at J, with 11 bases in the middle. For the CDR3, the DNA is TGTGCCAGCAGCAGAACAGGTCGCTCTGGAAACACCATATATTTT. It encodes CASSRTGRSGNTIYF. The variable domain in full, completed from reference TRBV7-9 and TRBJ1-3, reads DTGVSQNPRHKITKRGQNVTFRCDPISEHNRLYWYRQTLGQGPEFLTYFQNEAQLEKSRLLSDRFSAERPKGSFSTLEIQRTEQGDSAMYLCASSRTGRSGNTIYFGEGSWLTVV.

This clone was seen a single time. V usage is TRBV6-1 and J usage is TRBJ2-2; D remains ambiguous. The CDR3 consists of 18 residues. Germline V CDR1 and CDR2: MNHNS, SASEGT. Trimming stripped 4 bases from V and 1 base from J, with 19 bases between. CDR3 nucleotide sequence: TGTGCCAGCAGTGCAACTATTAGCTCTTACCTGAACACCGGGGAGCTGTTTTTT. Protein sequence: CASSATISSYLNTGELFF.

V gene TRBV7-6 combines with J gene TRBJ1-1; D unresolved. This CDR3 comprises 12 residues. The V gene's germline CDR1 is SGHVS and CDR2 FNYEAQ. V was trimmed by 2 bases and J by 3 bases, leaving 4 bases between them. CDR3 bases: TGTGCCAGCAGCTTACTCTACACTGAAGCTTTCTTT. Protein: CASSLLYTEAFF.

The gene calls are TRBV7-2 and TRBJ2-1, with a weak D call TRBD2 (7 bases). The germline gives CDR1 SGHTA, CDR2 FQGNSA. V was shortened by 5 bases and J by 9 bases, with 14 bases between the two germline ends. The CDR3 is made up of 13 amino acids. DNA of the CDR3: TGTGCCAGCAGCGTGGGGGGGCATGGTGAGCAGTTCTTC. Protein: CASSVGGHGEQFF.

This chain links TRBV5-4 with TRBJ2-3; TRBD1 agrees at 9 bases. Germline-derived CDR1 and CDR2 are SGHNT and YYREEE (reference sequence). The CDR3 is made up of 16 amino acids. V was clipped by 2 bases and J by 4 bases; unmatched bases: 8. CDR3 loop: CASSFPGTGSADTQYF. The CDR3, as DNA: TGTGCCAGCAGCTTTCCCGGGACAGGGTCGGCAGATACGCAGTATTTT.

The chain employs TRBV5-1 and TRBJ2-7; 8 nucleotides match TRBD2. Germline CDR1 reads SGHRS; CDR2 reads YFSETQ. V trimming: 5 bases; J trimming: 0 bases; junction bases outside the gene matches: 4. There are 14 residues in the CDR3. In DNA, the CDR3 is TGCGCCAGCAGTGTTAGCGGGAACTCCTACGAGCAGTACTTC. This encodes CASSVSGNSYEQYF. Looking up the rest from reference TRBV5-1 and TRBJ2-7 gives the full variable domain: KAGVTQTPRYLIKTRGQQVTLSCSPISGHRSVSWYQQTPGQGLQFLFEYFSETQRNKGNFPGRFSGRQFSNSRSEMNVSTLELGDSALYLCASSVSGNSYEQYFGPGTRLTVT.

The chain carries TRBV11-2 and TRBJ2-7, with D possibly matching TRBD2 (5 bases). This CDR3 is 14 amino acids long. In germline, CDR1 is SGHAT, CDR2 FQNNGV. The V and J ends lost 1 base and 5 bases respectively, with 12 bases between them. CDR3 nucleotide sequence: TGTGCCAGCAGCTTAGTTGGCCTCGGGGACGAGCAGTACTTC. Residues: CASSLVGLGDEQYF.

The chain combines TRBV15 with TRBJ2-4; 7 nucleotides match TRBD1. Germline CDR1 and CDR2: LNHNV and YYDKDF (reference sequence). The V segment lost 0 bases and the J segment 6 bases; nucleotides outside the gene matches: 11. This CDR3 spans 17 amino acids. The CDR3, as DNA: TGTGCCACCAGCAGAGATCGGGAAGGCAGGGGGAGAAACATTCAGTACTTC. This encodes CATSRDREGRGRNIQYF.

V and J are TRBV10-3 and TRBJ2-7; D is undetermined. This CDR3 is built from 15 residues. The germline V and J ends were trimmed by 3 bases and 0 bases, with 12 bases remaining between them. Germline lookup yields CDR1 ENHRY and CDR2 SYGVKD. For the CDR3, the DNA is TGTGCCATCAGTGATCCCACCTTAGTCTCCTACGAGCAGTACTTC. This translates into CAISDPTLVSYEQYF.

The rearrangement joins TRBV7-9 to TRBJ2-1; TRBD2 agrees at 11 bases. V trimming: 1 base; J trimming: 7 bases; junction bases outside the gene matches: 6. This CDR3 region has 16 residues. Looked up from germline, CDR1 is SEHNR and CDR2 is FQNEAQ (reference sequence). CDR3 loop: CASSLVAGGPSNEQFF. CDR3 DNA sequence: TGTGCCAGCAGCTTAGTAGCGGGAGGGCCATCAAATGAGCAGTTCTTC.

The V call is TRBV6-1, the J call TRBJ1-1; D is uncertain. The CDR3 is made up of 13 amino acids. The germline gives CDR1 MNHNS, CDR2 SASEGT. Trimming left V 6 bases short and J 5 bases short, with 13 bases between. CDR3 DNA: TGTGCCAGCAGGGGCCCGGTTCAAACTGAAGCTTTCTTT. This encodes CASRGPVQTEAFF.

This sequence joins TRBV11-2 and TRBJ2-6, with D unclear. The CDR3 is made up of 15 amino acids. Germline CDR1 reads SGHAT; CDR2 reads FQNNGV. Deletions cut 7 bases from V and 0 bases from J, with 10 bases between. CDR3 residues: CASTPSSSGANVLTF. CDR3 sequence (DNA): TGTGCCAGCACCCCGAGCTCCTCTGGGGCCAACGTCCTGACTTTC.

The DNA for the CDR3 is TGTGCCACGACCGCGACAGGGGGCCTCTACGAGCAGTACTTC. It encodes CATTATGGLYEQYF. The chain recombines TRBV19 with TRBJ2-7; TRBD1 matches 10 bases. The junction had 9 bases not matched to a gene; V was cut back by 10 bases and J by 3 bases. Germline assignment: CDR1 LNHDA and CDR2 SQIVND (reference sequence). CDR3 length: 14 residues.

The chain couples TRBV19 to TRBJ1-2, with 7 bases fitting TRBD1. Germline loops: CDR1 LNHDA, CDR2 SQIVND (reference sequence). This CDR3 contains 16 residues. V trimming: 7 bases; J trimming: 0 bases; junction bases outside the gene matches: 11. In DNA form, the CDR3 reads TGTGCCAGTACTCAAGGGACAGCGACCGCTAACTATGGCTACACCTTC. This codes for CASTQGTATANYGYTF. The entire variable domain, with the rest obtained from reference TRBV19 and TRBJ1-2, is as follows: DGGITQSPKYLFRKEGQNVTLSCEQNLNHDAMYWYRQDPGQGLRLIYYSQIVNDFQKGDIAEGYSVSREKKESFPLTVTSAQKNPTAFYLCASTQGTATANYGYTFGSGTRLTVV.

This rearrangement joins TRBV7-3 to TRBJ2-1, with TRBD1 identical over 11 bases. Germline CDR1 SGHTA, CDR2 FQGTGA. The CDR3 loop spans 15 amino acids. Trimming cost V 4 bases and J 5 bases; bases outside gene matches: 4. The CDR3 DNA sequence: TGTGCCAGCAGCTCGGGACAGGGGGTGGACAATGAGCAGTTCTTC. Protein: CASSSGQGVDNEQFF.

The chain uses TRBV30 and TRBJ2-7, with D unclear. Germline assignment: CDR1 GTSNPN and CDR2 SVGIG (reference sequence). V lost 2 bases and J 2 bases, leaving 13 bases between the germline ends. The CDR3 has 14 amino acids. The CDR3 here is CAWSNQRETYEQYF. In nucleotides, the CDR3 is TGTGCCTGGAGTAACCAGCGAGAGACCTACGAGCAGTACTTC.

The chain's CDR3 is CASSLAGGASGRNEQFF. DNA for the CDR3: TGTGCCAGCAGCTTAGCCGGAGGAGCTAGCGGGCGTAATGAGCAGTTCTTC. The rearrangement joins TRBV5-6 to TRBJ2-1; TRBD2 agrees at 8 bases. Germline trimming cut 2 bases from V and 7 bases from J; bases unmatched to any gene: 14. This CDR3 comprises 17 residues. Germline CDR1 and CDR2: SGHDT and YYEEEE.

This clone was seen only once. This sequence joins TRBV6-5 and TRBJ2-7; D is perhaps TRBD1 (6 bases). The CDR3 covers 14 residues. Deletions cut 0 bases from V and 1 base from J, with 7 bases between. From germline, CDR1 is MNHEY and CDR2 SVGAGI. CDR3: CASSYSDRSYEQYF. The CDR3 DNA follows: TGTGCCAGCAGTTACTCGGACAGATCCTACGAGCAGTACTTC.

This clone was recorded only once. The J gene is TRBJ2-3, the V gene TRBV6-5, with TRBD1 matching over 11 bases. The V gene's germline CDR1 is MNHEY and CDR2 SVGAGI. CDR3 length: 14 residues. Germline trimming cut 7 bases from V and 3 bases from J; bases unmatched to any gene: 3. The CDR3 region is CASTWDRGTDTQYF. As DNA, the CDR3 is TGTGCCAGCACCTGGGACAGGGGGACAGATACGCAGTATTTT.